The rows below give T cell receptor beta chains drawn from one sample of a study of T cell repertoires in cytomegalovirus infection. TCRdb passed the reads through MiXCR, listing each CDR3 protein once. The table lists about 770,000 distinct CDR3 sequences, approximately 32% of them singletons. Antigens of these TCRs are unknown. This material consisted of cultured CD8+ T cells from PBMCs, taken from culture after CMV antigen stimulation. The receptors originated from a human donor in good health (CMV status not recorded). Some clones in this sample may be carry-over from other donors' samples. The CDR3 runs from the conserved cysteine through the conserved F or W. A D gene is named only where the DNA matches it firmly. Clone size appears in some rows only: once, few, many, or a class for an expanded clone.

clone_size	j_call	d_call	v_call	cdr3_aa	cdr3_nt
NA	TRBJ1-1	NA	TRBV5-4	CASSSPPRGRENTVAFF	TGTGCCAGCAGCTCGCCCCCGCGAGGGAGGGAGAACACTGTAGCTTTCTTT
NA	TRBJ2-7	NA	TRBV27	CASSFSPVHEQYF	TGTGCCAGCAGTTTCTCCCCGGTCCACGAGCAGTACTTC
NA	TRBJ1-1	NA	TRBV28	CASRLSETVRNTEAFF	TGTGCCAGCAGATTATCGGAAACAGTGCGGAACACTGAAGCTTTCTTT
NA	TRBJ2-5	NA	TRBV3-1	CASSPLSVDGKPQETQYF	TGTGCCAGCAGCCCCCTGTCGGTGGACGGGAAACCTCAAGAGACCCAGTACTTC
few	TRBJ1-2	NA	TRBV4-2	CASSQHSADYGYTF	TGTGCCAGCAGCCAACATTCCGCGGACTATGGCTACACCTTC
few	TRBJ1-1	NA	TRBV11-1	CASSLVGIHPEAFF	TGTGCCAGCAGCTTAGTTGGGATTCACCCTGAAGCTTTCTTT
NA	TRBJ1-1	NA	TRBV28	CASSFPSDGKNTEAFF	TGTGCCAGCAGTTTCCCGTCGGACGGCAAGAACACTGAAGCTTTCTTT
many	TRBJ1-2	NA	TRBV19	CASSKLYRLQREGANYGYTF	TGTGCCAGTAGTAAATTGTATCGACTCCAACGAGAGGGGGCTAACTATGGCTACACCTTC
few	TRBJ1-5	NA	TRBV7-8	CASSPELFLGLSNQPQHF	TGTGCCAGCAGCCCCGAACTATTTCTGGGGCTAAGCAATCAGCCCCAGCATTTT
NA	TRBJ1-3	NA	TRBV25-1	CASSDPGGSGNTIYF	TGTGCCAGCAGTGATCCCGGCGGCTCTGGAAACACCATATATTTT
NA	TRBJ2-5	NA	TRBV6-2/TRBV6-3	CASSYRRYQETQYF	TGTGCCAGCAGTTACCGGCGGTACCAAGAGACCCAGTACTTC
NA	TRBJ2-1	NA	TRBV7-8	CASSLTLYQRFREQFF	TGTGCCAGCAGCTTAACTTTGTATCAGCGTTTTCGTGAGCAGTTCTTC
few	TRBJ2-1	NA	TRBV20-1	CSAREELALDEQFF	TGCAGTGCTAGAGAGGAACTAGCTTTAGATGAGCAGTTCTTC
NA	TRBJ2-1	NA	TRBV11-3	CASSLGPINEQFF	TGTGCCAGCAGCTTGGGACCCATCAATGAGCAGTTCTTC
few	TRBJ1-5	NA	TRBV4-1	CASSQDGMVGGSNQPQHF	TGCGCCAGCAGCCAAGATGGTATGGTAGGGGGGAGCAATCAGCCCCAGCATTTT
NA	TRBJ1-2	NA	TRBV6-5	CASRGFRALYGYTF	TGTGCCAGCAGGGGATTTAGGGCCCTCTATGGCTACACCTTC
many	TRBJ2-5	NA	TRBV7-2	CASSRPGETQYF	TGTGCCAGCAGCCGTCCGGGAGAGACCCAGTACTTC
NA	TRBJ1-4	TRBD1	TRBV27	CASSLRLGTGGTNEKLFF	TGTGCCAGCAGTTTACGTTTAGGGACAGGGGGAACTAATGAAAAACTGTTTTTT
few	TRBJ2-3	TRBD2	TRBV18	CASSPTGRSGVTDTQYF	TGTGCCAGCTCACCGACCGGCCGAAGCGGGGTCACAGATACGCAGTATTTT
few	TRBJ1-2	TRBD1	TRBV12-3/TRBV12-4	CASSSGRTGGVYGYTF	TGTGCCAGCAGTTCGGGGCGGACAGGGGGCGTTTATGGCTACACCTTC
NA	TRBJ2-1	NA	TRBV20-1	CSARKWDLLNEQFF	TGCAGTGCTAGAAAATGGGATCTTTTAAATGAGCAGTTCTTC
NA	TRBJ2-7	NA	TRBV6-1	CASSEAGSVYEQYF	TGTGCCAGCAGTGAAGCAGGGTCGGTCTACGAGCAGTACTTC
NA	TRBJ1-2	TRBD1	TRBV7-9	CASSPQGPFNYGYTF	TGTGCCAGCAGTCCACAGGGGCCATTTAACTATGGCTACACCTTC
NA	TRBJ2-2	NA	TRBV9	CASSVESLRTGELFF	TGTGCCAGCAGCGTAGAGTCCCTGAGGACCGGGGAGCTGTTTTTT
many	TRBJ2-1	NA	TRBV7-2	CASSPTFDEQFF	TGTGCCAGCAGCCCTACCTTTGACGAGCAGTTCTTC
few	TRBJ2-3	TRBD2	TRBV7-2	CASSLEGGGASDTQYF	TGTGCCAGCAGCTTAGAGGGCGGGGGGGCATCAGATACGCAGTATTTT
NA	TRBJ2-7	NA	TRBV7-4	CASSARWYEQYF	TGTGCCAGCAGCGCGCGTTGGTACGAGCAGTACTTC
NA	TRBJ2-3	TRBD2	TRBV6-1	CASSSVGSSGGFTDTQYF	TGTGCCAGCAGTTCTGTGGGCTCAAGCGGGGGGTTCACAGATACGCAGTATTTT
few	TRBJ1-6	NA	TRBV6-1	CASRRTEDSPLHF	TGTGCCAGCAGGCGGACAGAAGATTCACCCCTCCACTTT
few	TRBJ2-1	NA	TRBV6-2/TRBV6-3	CASGKSYNEQFF	TGTGCCAGCGGAAAGTCCTACAATGAGCAGTTCTTC
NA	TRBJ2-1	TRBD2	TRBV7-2	CASSLLAGLLYNEQFF	TGTGCCAGCAGCTTACTAGCGGGACTATTATACAATGAGCAGTTCTTC
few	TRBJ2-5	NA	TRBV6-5	CASSYYWRGQETQYF	TGTGCCAGCAGTTACTATTGGAGGGGGCAAGAGACCCAGTACTTC
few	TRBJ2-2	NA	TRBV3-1	CASSPGEENTGELFF	TGTGCCAGCAGCCCCGGGGAGGAGAACACCGGGGAGCTGTTTTTT